Only a few counts were recorded for the clone carrying this T cell receptor beta chain. Its cognate antigen is unknown. Libraries of bulk TCR were made by previously described methods (with listed TCR primers). From the PCR reads, TCRdb called clonotypes with MiXCR, one entry per CDR3 protein. The data hold about 640,000 distinct CDR3 sequences, with just under 20% observed a single time. These data originate in a study of molecular identifiers for immune sequencing clone quantification. Study conclusions and caveats: The share of molecules held by clones above 20 RNA copies was over 99% in effector cells and under 1% in naive cells.

The clonotype was recovered from a human donor in good health. Some libraries in this study had Jurkat cell RNA spiked in. Material: naive CD8+ T cells from blood, with Jurkat cell RNA spiked in. The subset denotes: FACS-sorted CD8+CD4-CCR7+CD45RA+ naive T cells.

In DNA form, the CDR3 reads TGTGCCAGCAGGGCGGGGGATATTCAAGGCCACGAGCAGTACTTC. Protein product: CASRAGDIQGHEQYF. This chain connects TRBV7-2 to TRBJ2-7; 7 bases are shared with TRBD2. CDR3 length: 15 amino acids. From germline, CDR1 is SGHTA and CDR2 FQGNSA. The ends lost 6 bases at V and 5 bases at J; junction bases unmatched: 13.